The rows below give T cell receptor beta chains drawn from one sample of a study of cytomegalovirus exposure and HLA in healthy donors. TCRdb's copy holds only in-frame clones and misses some; the assay was immunoSEQ multiplex PCR. Among about 160,000 clones listed, about 75% were seen once. The material sequenced was PBMCs. The receptors were gathered from a woman between 50 and 59 years old in good health and CMV-seropositive. Both conserved end residues are part of each CDR3. Each record gives: V gene, J gene, CDR3 protein.

TRBV10-3	TRBJ1-1	CAISGDRVVITEAFF
TRBV19	TRBJ2-3	CASSIGAGSPRTQYF
TRBV4-2	TRBJ1-5	CASRGGGGGNQPQHF
TRBV11-3	TRBJ2-2	CASSPSRGGTTTGELFF
TRBV10-2	TRBJ1-5	CASGGQGAQPQHF
TRBV7-2	TRBJ2-2	CASSLARGLVTGELFF
TRBV18	TRBJ1-5	CASSPSGDQPQHF
TRBV19	TRBJ1-1	CASSIGGADTEAFF
TRBV5-1	TRBJ2-3	CASSLTQITDTQYF
TRBV29-1	TRBJ2-3	CSVLAGTDTQYF
TRBV11-2	TRBJ1-2	CASSLGAPGGGIYGYTF
TRBV14	TRBJ2-7	CASSQDVRGEQYF
TRBV6-5	TRBJ2-5	CASSYSSRGGAETQYF
TRBV6-1	TRBJ1-1	CASSEVGRRAFF
TRBV13	TRBJ2-5	CASSSADTGQETQYF
TRBV5-1	TRBJ1-2	CASSLEGYGYTF
TRBV5-8	TRBJ1-2	CASSLVEGTHYGYTF
TRBV7-9	TRBJ1-6	CSSSPNPGTGVSPLHF
TRBV19	TRBJ2-3	CASTAAGNPTDTQYF
TRBV6-1	-	CASIGVLPSYEQYF
TRBV7-6	TRBJ2-7	CASSSGTGEYEQYF
TRBV23-1	TRBJ1-1	CFAKRAGDTEAFF
TRBV6-5	TRBJ2-2	CASSRGQNTGELFF
TRBV10-3	TRBJ1-1	CAIMAETHTEAFF
TRBV19	TRBJ1-5	CASRPPVPLDQPQHF
TRBV21-1	TRBJ2-5	CASSNNNNQETQYF
TRBV27	TRBJ2-5	CASSLQGSGAQYF
TRBV11-1	TRBJ2-7	CASSLGPGQTYEQYF
TRBV30	TRBJ1-1	CAWKGQCEAFF
TRBV7-8	TRBJ1-5	CASSPYRDYIGNSNQPQHF
TRBV18	TRBJ2-2	CASSPQRQSTGELFF
TRBV19	TRBJ1-6	CASSMAGYLNNSPLHF
TRBV10-3	TRBJ1-5	CAISEQVGGNQPQHF
TRBV2	TRBJ1-3	CASSGVISGNTIYF
TRBV27	TRBJ2-1	CASSSGQYNEQFF
TRBV2	TRBJ2-1	CASALRSRTGEQFF
TRBV19	TRBJ1-5	CASSIGETGRNQPQHF
TRBV7-2	TRBJ2-1	CASSTAGGYNEQFF
TRBV19	TRBJ1-1	CASSIRGAATEAFF
TRBV6-1	TRBJ1-1	CASSELGGPNTEAFF
TRBV7-6	TRBJ1-6	CASSEQDSPLHF
TRBV18	TRBJ2-5	CASSPGHVRQETQYF
TRBV27	TRBJ1-2	CASSNRGYGYTF
TRBV7-7	TRBJ2-7	CASSPSNSYEQYF
TRBV2	TRBJ1-1	CASRVDRVNTEAFF
TRBV7-3	TRBJ1-2	CASSRSSGGDYGYTF
TRBV6-1	TRBJ2-2	CASSDTGIGELFF
TRBV5-1	TRBJ2-7	CASSWSQGGNVYEQYF
TRBV5-1	TRBJ1-1	CASSSSHPGDTEAFF
TRBV5-1	TRBJ2-3	CASSVAGGGDTQYF
TRBV7-3	TRBJ2-3	CASSASGGITDTQYF
TRBV6-5	TRBJ1-6	CASKGQANSPLHF
TRBV11-2	TRBJ2-2	CASSYSGGPTGELFF
TRBV5-4	TRBJ2-3	CASSSGATRVSDTQYF
TRBV29-1	TRBJ2-7	CSVGGTSSYEQYF